This passage covers 28 T cell receptor beta chains from one sample sequenced in a study of read filtering for tumor transcriptome and immune sequencing. The library was built from approximately 400 ng RNA with molecular barcoded adaptors for alpha/delta and beta/gamma chains. One entry per CDR3 protein results from TCRdb running MiXCR on the reads. Of about 5,700 distinct CDR3 sequences listed, about a fifth are singletons. The sequenced sample consisted of a population of CD138-negative cells sorted from bone marrow. These receptors were collected from a donor at least 40 years old with multiple myeloma.

A few counts support this clonotype. The rearrangement uses TRBV6-4 and TRBJ2-3; TRBD2 aligns across 8 bases. CDR3 length: 18 amino acids. Germline V gene lookup returns CDR1 MRHNA and CDR2 SNTAGT. Trimming took 3 bases from V and 0 from J; bases not matched to a gene: 11. The CDR3, as DNA: TGTGCCAGCAGTGATTCTCCCCTTAGCGGGACAAGCACAGATACGCAGTATTTT. This sequence encodes CASSDSPLSGTSTDTQYF.

This clonotype was seen a few times. This likely traces to a read error, being one base from a far larger clone. The chain recombines TRBV4-3 with TRBJ2-3, with 8 nucleotides matching TRBD2. V trimming: 0 bases; J trimming: 6 bases; junction bases outside the gene matches: 8. Germline V gene sequence: CDR1 LGHNA, CDR2 YSLEER. The CDR3 consists of 16 residues. CDR3 in DNA: TGCGCCAGCAGCCAAGAAGCGGGAGTGCCGGGGGATACGCAGTATTTT. It codes for CASSQEAGVPGDTQYF.

This clonotype was seen a handful of times. The V call is TRBV5-1, the J call TRBJ2-7; D perhaps matches TRBD2 (6 bases). Germline values: CDR1 SGHRS, CDR2 YFSETQ. V was cut by 2 bases and J by 3 bases, with 18 bases left in between. CDR3 length: 16 residues. CDR3 DNA sequence: TGCGCCAGCAGCTTCTACCGTGGGGAAGCGGGCTACGAGCAGTACTTC. This translates into CASSFYRGEAGYEQYF.

This clonotype is medium-sized in the sample. The rearrangement links TRBV14 to TRBJ2-1, with D tentatively TRBD1 (6 bases). V lost 0 bases and J lost 5, with 11 bases in between. CDR3 length equals 15 residues. Looked up from germline, CDR1 is SGHDN and CDR2 is FVKESK. The CDR3 here is CASSQDGGVDNEQFF. The CDR3 DNA reads TGTGCCAGCAGCCAAGATGGGGGCGTCGACAATGAGCAGTTCTTC.

This clonotype was seen at least ten times. This sequence may be a read error, since a much larger clone differs from it by one base. The CDR3 does not close with the conserved phenylalanine or tryptophan, likely indicating a read error. The V and J genes are TRBV2 and TRBJ1-1; D might be TRBD1 (5 bases). The CDR3 extends over 14 amino acids. CDR1 is SNHLY and CDR2 is FYNNEI in the germline V gene. The V and J ends lost 2 bases and 6 bases respectively, with 13 bases between them. CDR3 nucleotide sequence: TGTGCCAGCAGTGAACAGGGAGTCGGGGCTGAAGCTTTCTCT. The encoded protein is CASSEQGVGAEAFS.

Points on this clonotype: Given the absence of the conserved phenylalanine or tryptophan at the CDR3 end, a read error is likely. The J gene is TRBJ1-1, the V gene TRBV11-2; D not resolved. CDR1 and CDR2 (germline): SGHAT, FQNNGV. The CDR3 runs to 15 residues. V was clipped by 1 base and J by 0 bases, with 9 bases between them. The CDR3 spells CASSLAFPLNTEAFS. The DNA for the CDR3 is TGTGCCAGCAGCTTAGCGTTCCCACTGAACACTGAAGCTTTCTCT.

By proportion, this clonotype is medium-sized. The rearrangement uses TRBV6-2 or TRBV6-3 and TRBJ2-3, with D unclear. CDR3 size: 15 residues. The V end was cut by 2 bases, the J end by 2 bases, with 11 bases between. Germline CDR1 reads MNHEY; CDR2 reads SVGEGT. DNA of the CDR3: TGTGCCAGCAGTTACGGATGGCGGATCACAGATACGCAGTATTTT. Protein product: CASSYGWRITDTQYF.

The rearrangement joins TRBV4-1 to TRBJ1-1; no clear D gene. The V end lost 1 base, the J end lost 1 base, and 4 bases lay between the germline ends. This CDR3 is 13 amino acids long. The germline CDR1 and CDR2 sequences are MGHRA and YSYEKL. CDR3 in DNA: TGCGCCAGCAGCCAAGGAGCGAACACTGAAGCTTTCTTT. Amino acid sequence: CASSQGANTEAFF.

This clonotype was found once. A junction end diverges from the germline sequence, so it may reflect a read error. V and J are TRBV11-2 and TRBJ1-1; no definite D call. The germline V gene has CDR1 SGHAT and CDR2 FQNNGV. This CDR3 is 15 amino acids long. CDR3 DNA sequence: TGTGCCAGCAGCTTAACGTTCCTACCGAACGCTGAAGCTTACTTT. Its translation is CASSLTFLPNAEAYF. Using reference TRBV11-2 and TRBJ1-1 for the parts outside the CDR3, the full variable domain is EAGVAQSPRYKIIEKRQSVAFWCNPISGHATLYWYQQILGQGPKLLIQFQNNGVVDDSQLPKDRFSAERLKGVDSTLKIQPAKLEDSAVYLCASSLTFLPNAEAYFGQGTRLTVV.

This sequence joins TRBV7-3 and TRBJ1-1; D gene unclear. The germline V and J ends were trimmed by 2 bases and 4 bases, with 14 bases remaining between them. The CDR3 contains 15 residues. In germline, CDR1 is SGHTA, CDR2 FQGTGA. The DNA for the CDR3 is TGTGCCAGCAGCTTATTTCCCGAACGGGGCACTGAAGCTTTCTTT. Residues: CASSLFPERGTEAFF. Supplemented by reference TRBV7-3 and TRBJ1-1, the full variable domain reads GAGVSQTPSNKVTEKGKYVELRCDPISGHTALYWYRQSLGQGPEFLIYFQGTGAADDSGLPNDRFFAVRPEGSVSTLKIQRTERGDSAVYLCASSLFPERGTEAFFGQGTRLTVV.

This clonotype was counted a few times. The genes are TRBV29-1 and TRBJ2-1; the D call may be TRBD1 or TRBD2 (6 bases each). Germline assignment: CDR1 SQVTM and CDR2 ANQGSEA. Deletions cut 2 bases from V and 12 bases from J, with 23 bases between. The CDR3 contains 15 residues. For the CDR3, the DNA is TGCAGCGTTGAAAGGGGGGCAGGGCCGCAGGATGGGCAGTTCTTC. Protein sequence: CSVERGAGPQDGQFF.

At least ten counts were recorded for this clonotype. The rearrangement links TRBV12-3 or TRBV12-4 to TRBJ1-5; TRBD1 aligns across 11 bases. The CDR3 sequence is 15 residues long. The trim removed 6 bases at V and 6 bases at J, leaving 7 bases unmatched. CDR3 residues: CASSPRTGGSQPQHF. The CDR3 DNA sequence: TGTGCCAGCAGCCCCCGGACAGGGGGCTCTCAGCCCCAGCATTTT.

This clonotype was detected a few times. Just one base apart from a much larger clone, this may be a read error. This chain connects TRBV5-5 to TRBJ2-1; TRBD2 matches at 16 bases. The CDR3 contains 18 residues. Per germline, CDR1 SGHKS and CDR2 YYEKEE (reference sequence). The CDR3 is CASGLGTSGRAGYNEQFF. The CDR3 nucleotides read TGTGCCAGCGGCTTGGGGACTAGCGGGAGGGCCGGCTACAATGAGCAGTTCTTC.

By sample fraction, this clonotype is medium-sized (0.01 to 0.1%). The chain couples TRBV5-4 to TRBJ1-1; 7 bases are shared with TRBD1. The length of the CDR3 is 15 residues. After removal of 0 bases from V and 3 bases from J, the junction contained 5 bases not matched to a gene. Germline V gives CDR1 SGHNT, CDR2 YYREEE (reference sequence). The CDR3 loop is CASSLAGTDDTEAFF. DNA for the CDR3: TGTGCCAGCAGCTTGGCCGGGACAGATGACACTGAAGCTTTCTTT.

In this sample, this clonotype is medium-sized. The chain joins TRBV21-1 to TRBJ2-7; no check of the table's D call, TRBD2, against the DNA was made. TRBV21-1 corresponds to a pseudogene. This CDR3 has 16 amino acids. CDR3 coding DNA: TGTGCCAGCAGCAAAGCGCAAAGGGCCAGGGCCTACGAGCAGTACTTC. Amino acids: CASSKAQRARAYEQYF.

In its sample, this clonotype is medium-sized (0.01 to 0.1%). The rearrangement uses TRBV20-1 and TRBJ2-1; D gene ambiguous. Trimming cost V 3 bases and J 6 bases, with 18 bases left between them. This CDR3 has 15 amino acids. CDR1 DFQATT and CDR2 SNEGSKA come from the germline V gene (reference sequence). The CDR3 DNA reads TGCAGTGCTAGTTTTCTGGCAGTCGGACGCAATGAGCAGTTCTTC. Protein sequence: CSASFLAVGRNEQFF.

This clonotype was counted ten times or more. One base away lies a much larger clone, so this may be a sequencing read error. The chain links TRBV7-2 to TRBJ2-1; 8 bases line up with TRBD2. This CDR3 is 14 amino acids long. Germline lookup yields CDR1 SGHTA and CDR2 FQGNSA. CDR3 DNA: TGTGCCAGCAGCTTACGGAGGACTAGCAATGGGCAGTTCTTC. As protein: CASSLRRTSNGQFF.

Notes on this clonotype: This likely stems from a read error, as it lies one base from a far larger clone. The genes are TRBV5-8 and TRBJ2-4, with 8 positions matching TRBD1. CDR1 SGHTS and CDR2 YDEGEE come from the germline V gene. The junction had 7 bases not matched to a gene; V was cut back by 3 bases and J by 5 bases. The length of the CDR3 is 15 residues. CDR3 residues: CASSSTGAHQNIQYF. The DNA for the CDR3 is TGTGCCAGCAGCTCGACAGGGGCGCATCAAAACATTCAGTACTTC.

The count of this clonotype is one. The CDR3 DNA sequence: TGTGCCGGAGAAACTAGCGGGGCGTGCAATGAGCAGTTCTTC. It translates to CAGETSGACNEQFF. The chain carries TRBV7-9 and TRBJ2-1, with 10 nucleotides matching TRBD2. This CDR3 spans 14 amino acids. The germline CDR1 and CDR2 sequences are SEHNR and FQNEAQ (reference sequence). V lost 11 bases, J lost 6 bases, and 10 bases stayed unmatched.

This clonotype was seen at least ten times. The rearrangement joins TRBV2 to TRBJ2-5; D gene ambiguous. The CDR3 spans 12 residues. Germline CDR1 and CDR2: SNHLY and FYNNEI. Trimming pared 6 bases from V and 2 bases from J, leaving 7 bases between. CDR3 bases: TGTGCCAGCAGCGACCTTCAAGAGACCCAGTACTTC. Translation gives CASSDLQETQYF.

As to this clonotype: A far larger clone differs by one base, so this is likely a read error. V is TRBV4-1 and J is TRBJ2-1, with 8 bases matching TRBD2. Germline V gene lookup returns CDR1 MGHRA and CDR2 YSYEKL. The CDR3 loop spans 18 amino acids. The CDR3 loop reads CASSRELAGWSAYNEQFF. CDR3 DNA sequence: TGTGCCAGCAGCCGAGAGCTAGCGGGTTGGTCCGCCTACAATGAGCAGTTCTTC.

Ten or more counts support this clonotype. The chain recombines TRBV9 with TRBJ2-7; possibly TRBD1 or TRBD2 for D (5 bases each). Germline V gene sequence: CDR1 SGDLS, CDR2 YYNGEE. The CDR3 is 12 residues long. V gave up 4 bases and J gave up 3 bases, with 8 bases separating them. In nucleotides, the CDR3 is TGTGCCAGCAGCTGGGACGGCTACGAGCAGTACTTC. Protein: CASSWDGYEQYF. Using reference TRBV9 and TRBJ2-7 for the parts outside the CDR3, the full variable domain is DSGVTQTPKHLITATGQRVTLRCSPRSGDLSVYWYQQSLDQGLQFLIQYYNGEERAKGNILERFSAQQFPDLHSELNLSSLELGDSALYFCASSWDGYEQYFGPGTRLTVT.

The table lists this clonotype with many counts. V usage is TRBV6-2 or TRBV6-3 and J usage is TRBJ2-2, with D possibly being TRBD2 (5 bases). The V end was cut by 6 bases, the J end by 3 bases, with 14 bases between. Germline CDR1 reads MNHEY; CDR2 reads SVGEGT. The CDR3 length is 15 residues. The CDR3 protein is CASSPGSGHTGELFF. CDR3 DNA sequence: TGTGCCAGCAGCCCGGGGAGTGGGCACACCGGGGAGCTGTTTTTT.

This clonotype turned up a few times. The rearrangement joins TRBV5-6 to TRBJ2-7, with 10 nucleotides matching TRBD2. The CDR3 length is 14 residues. CDR1 is SGHDT and CDR2 is YYEEEE in the germline V gene. The junction had 5 bases not matched to a gene; V was cut back by 4 bases and J by 4 bases. In DNA, the CDR3 is TGTGCCAGCAGCATCGGGACTAGCGATTACGAGCAGTACTTC. Protein product: CASSIGTSDYEQYF.

The genes are TRBV29-1 and TRBJ1-1, with 8 bases that match TRBD1. The CDR3 is 13 amino acids. With 3 bases clipped from V and 3 bases from J, the junction kept 3 bases outside the gene matches. Germline-derived CDR1 and CDR2 are SQVTM and ANQGSEA. For the CDR3, the DNA is TGCAGCGTTGACAGGGGGCTGGACACTGAAGCTTTCTTT. This translates into CSVDRGLDTEAFF.

As concerns this clonotype: A much larger clonotype is one base distant, so this may be a read error. V and J are TRBV19 and TRBJ2-5, with TRBD1 identical over 7 bases. J lost 2 bases, V lost 4 bases, and 7 bases had no gene match. There are 15 residues in the CDR3. Germline assignment: CDR1 LNHDA and CDR2 SQIVND (reference sequence). The CDR3 reads CASSTEGAPQETQYF. The DNA of the CDR3 is TGTGCCAGTAGTACTGAGGGGGCGCCTCAAGAGACCCAGTACTTC.

This clonotype was picked up many times. The chain has TRBV28 and TRBJ1-2; D unclear. The CDR3 extends over 12 amino acids. Germline CDR1 reads MDHEN; CDR2 reads SYDVKM. V gave up 5 bases and J gave up 9 bases, with 13 bases separating them. The CDR3: CASSRQSASYTF. CDR3 coding DNA: TGTGCCAGCAGTCGGCAGTCGGCAAGCTACACCTTC.

This clonotype appeared a few times. This likely traces to a read error, being one base from a far larger clone. The J gene is TRBJ2-1, the V gene TRBV6-1, with 13 bases aligning to TRBD2. The length of the CDR3 is 14 residues. Germline V CDR1 and CDR2: MNHNS, SASEGT. The junction had 7 bases not matched to a gene; V was cut back by 9 bases and J by 8 bases. The CDR3, as DNA: TGTGCCAGTTACTCTGGACTAGCGGGAGATGAGCAGTTCTTC. This encodes CASYSGLAGDEQFF.